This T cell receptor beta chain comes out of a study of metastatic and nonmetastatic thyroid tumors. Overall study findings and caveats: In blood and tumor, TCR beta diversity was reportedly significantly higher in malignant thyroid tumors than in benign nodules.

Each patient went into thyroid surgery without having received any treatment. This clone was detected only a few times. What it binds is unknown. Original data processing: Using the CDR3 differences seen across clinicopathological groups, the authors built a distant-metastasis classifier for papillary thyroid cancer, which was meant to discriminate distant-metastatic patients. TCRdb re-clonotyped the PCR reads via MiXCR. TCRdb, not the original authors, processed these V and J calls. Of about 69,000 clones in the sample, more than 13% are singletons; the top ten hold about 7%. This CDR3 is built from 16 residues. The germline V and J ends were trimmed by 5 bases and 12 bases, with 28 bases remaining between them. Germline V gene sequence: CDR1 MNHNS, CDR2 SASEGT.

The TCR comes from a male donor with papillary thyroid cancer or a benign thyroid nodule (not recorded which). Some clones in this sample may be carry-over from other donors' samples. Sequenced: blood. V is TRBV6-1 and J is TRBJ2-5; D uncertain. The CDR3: CASSSHKGGGGENKYF. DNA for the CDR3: TGTGCCAGCAGTTCCCACAAGGGTGGCGGTGGAGAGAACAAGTACTTC.